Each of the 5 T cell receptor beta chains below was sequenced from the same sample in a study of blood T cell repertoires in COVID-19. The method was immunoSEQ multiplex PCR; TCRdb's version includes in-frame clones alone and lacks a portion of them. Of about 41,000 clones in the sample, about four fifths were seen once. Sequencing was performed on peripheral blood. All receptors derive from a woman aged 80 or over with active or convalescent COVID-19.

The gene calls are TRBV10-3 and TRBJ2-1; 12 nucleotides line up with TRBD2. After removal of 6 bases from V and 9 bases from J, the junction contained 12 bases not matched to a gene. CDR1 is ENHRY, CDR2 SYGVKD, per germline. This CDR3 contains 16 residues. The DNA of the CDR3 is TGTGCCATCAGCCGGACTAGCGGGGATCTCGCCAGTGAGCAGTTCTTC. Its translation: CAISRTSGDLASEQFF.

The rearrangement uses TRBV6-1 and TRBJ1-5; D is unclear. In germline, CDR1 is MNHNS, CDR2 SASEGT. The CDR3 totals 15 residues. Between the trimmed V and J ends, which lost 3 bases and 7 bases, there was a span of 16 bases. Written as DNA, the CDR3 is TGTGCCAGCAGTGATTTTCGGGATCAAGGGCAGCCCCAGCATTTT. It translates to CASSDFRDQGQPQHF.

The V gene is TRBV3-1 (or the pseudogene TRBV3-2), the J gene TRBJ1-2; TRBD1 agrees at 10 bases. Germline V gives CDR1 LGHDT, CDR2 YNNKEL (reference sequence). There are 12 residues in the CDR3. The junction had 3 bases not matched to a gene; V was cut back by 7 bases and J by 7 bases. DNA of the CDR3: TGTGCCAGCAAGGGACAGGGGTTTGGCTACACCTTC. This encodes CASKGQGFGYTF.

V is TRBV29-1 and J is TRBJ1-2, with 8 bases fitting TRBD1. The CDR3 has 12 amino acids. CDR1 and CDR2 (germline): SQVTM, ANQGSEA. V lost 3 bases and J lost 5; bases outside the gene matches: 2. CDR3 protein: CSVDRGLYGYTF. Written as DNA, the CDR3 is TGCAGCGTTGACAGGGGGCTTTATGGCTACACCTTC.

CDR3 nucleotides: TGTGCCTGGAGTGTGTCCGTAGATACGCAGTATTTT. Encoded protein: CAWSVSVDTQYF. The V gene is TRBV30, the J gene TRBJ2-3, with no clear D. The V end lost 0 bases, the J end lost 5 bases, and 6 bases lay between the germline ends. The CDR3 has 12 residues. Germline CDR1 reads GTSNPN; CDR2 reads SVGIG (reference sequence).